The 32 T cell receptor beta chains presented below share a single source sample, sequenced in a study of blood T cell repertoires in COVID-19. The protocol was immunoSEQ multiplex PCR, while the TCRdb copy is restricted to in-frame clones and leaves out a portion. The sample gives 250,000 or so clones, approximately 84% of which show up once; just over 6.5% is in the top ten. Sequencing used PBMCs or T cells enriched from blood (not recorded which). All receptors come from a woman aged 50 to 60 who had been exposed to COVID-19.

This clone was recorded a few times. CDR3 DNA sequence: TGTGCCAGCAGCCCCGGGACAGGGGACCACGAGCAGTACTTC. It codes for CASSPGTGDHEQYF. This chain joins TRBV5-4 and TRBJ2-7; 10 bases are a match to TRBD1. V was clipped by 4 bases and J by 5 bases; unmatched bases: 6. Germline CDR1 SGHNT, CDR2 YYREEE (reference sequence). There are 14 residues in the CDR3.

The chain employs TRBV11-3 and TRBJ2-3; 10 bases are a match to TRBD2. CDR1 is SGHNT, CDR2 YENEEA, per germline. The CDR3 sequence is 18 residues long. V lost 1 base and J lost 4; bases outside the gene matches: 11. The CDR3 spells CASSLVRASGGAPDTQYF. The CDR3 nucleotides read TGTGCCAGCAGCTTAGTTCGGGCTAGCGGGGGTGCCCCAGATACGCAGTATTTT.

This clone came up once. Here the CDR3 DNA reads TGTGCCACCAGTGGTCCACAGGGGAGGTTCAATCAGCCCCAGCATTTT. This sequence encodes CATSGPQGRFNQPQHF. The chain uses TRBV24-1 and TRBJ1-5; 7 nucleotides line up with TRBD1. The V segment lost 5 bases and the J segment 3 bases; nucleotides outside the gene matches: 9. CDR3 length: 16 amino acids. Germline V gene lookup returns CDR1 KGHDR and CDR2 SFDVKD.

The CDR3 DNA follows: TGTGCCAGCAGCGTAGGTTGGCGGGGGGGAGATACGCAGTATTTT. Translating it yields CASSVGWRGGDTQYF. The chain couples TRBV9 to TRBJ2-3; 9 positions agree with TRBD2. There are 15 residues in the CDR3. The V gene end was trimmed by 0 bases and the J gene end by 5 bases; junction bases not matched to a gene: 4. Germline values: CDR1 SGDLS, CDR2 YYNGEE.

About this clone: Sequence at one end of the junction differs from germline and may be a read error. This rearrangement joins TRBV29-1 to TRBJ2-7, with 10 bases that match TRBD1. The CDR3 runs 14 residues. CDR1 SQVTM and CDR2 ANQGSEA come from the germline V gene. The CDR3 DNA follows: TGCAGCGTCGAAGGGGACAGGGGCTCCTACGAGCAGTACTTC. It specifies CSVEGDRGSYEQYF.

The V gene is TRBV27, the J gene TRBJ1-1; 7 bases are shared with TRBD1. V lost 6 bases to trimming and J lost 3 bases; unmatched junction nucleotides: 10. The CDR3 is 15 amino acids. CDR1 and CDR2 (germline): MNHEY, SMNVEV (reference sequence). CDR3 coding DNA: TGTGCCAGCAGCCCGAGGACTACAGGGGACACTGAAGCTTTCTTT. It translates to CASSPRTTGDTEAFF.

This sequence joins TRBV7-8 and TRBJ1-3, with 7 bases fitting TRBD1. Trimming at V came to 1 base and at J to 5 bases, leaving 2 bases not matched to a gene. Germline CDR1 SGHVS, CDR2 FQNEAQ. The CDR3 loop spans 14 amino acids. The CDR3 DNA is TGTGCCAGCAGCTTAGTAGGGGGCAGAAACACCATATATTTT. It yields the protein CASSLVGGRNTIYF.

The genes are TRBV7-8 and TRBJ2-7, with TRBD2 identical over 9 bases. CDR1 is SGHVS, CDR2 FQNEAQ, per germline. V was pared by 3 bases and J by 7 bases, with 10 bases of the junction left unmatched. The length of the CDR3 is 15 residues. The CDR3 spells CASSLSGTSHMEQYF. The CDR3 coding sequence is TGTGCCAGCAGCTTGTCCGGGACTAGCCACATGGAGCAGTACTTC.

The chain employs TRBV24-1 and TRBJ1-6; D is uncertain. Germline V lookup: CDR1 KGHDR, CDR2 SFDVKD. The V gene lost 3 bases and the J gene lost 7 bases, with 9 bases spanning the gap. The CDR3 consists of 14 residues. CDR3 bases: TGTGCCACCAGTGATGTTGCAGCGAATTCACCCCTCCACTTT. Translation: CATSDVAANSPLHF.

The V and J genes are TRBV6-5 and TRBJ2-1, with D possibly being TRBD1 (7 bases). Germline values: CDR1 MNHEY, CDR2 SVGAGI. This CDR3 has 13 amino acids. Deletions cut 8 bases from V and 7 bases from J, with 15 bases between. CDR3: CASGRDSLNEQFF. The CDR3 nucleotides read TGTGCCAGCGGGCGGGACAGTCTAAATGAGCAGTTCTTC.

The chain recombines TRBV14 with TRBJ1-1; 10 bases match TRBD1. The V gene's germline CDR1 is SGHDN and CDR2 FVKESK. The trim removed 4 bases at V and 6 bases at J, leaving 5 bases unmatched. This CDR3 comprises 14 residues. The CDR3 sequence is CASSPGTGAPEAFF. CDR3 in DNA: TGTGCCAGCAGCCCCGGGACAGGGGCACCTGAAGCTTTCTTT.

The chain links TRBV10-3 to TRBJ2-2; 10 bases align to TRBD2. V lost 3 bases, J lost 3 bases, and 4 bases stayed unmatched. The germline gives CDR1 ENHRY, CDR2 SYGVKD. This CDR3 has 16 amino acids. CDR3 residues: CAISEFLAGDTGELFF. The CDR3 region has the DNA TGTGCCATCAGTGAATTTCTAGCGGGGGACACCGGGGAGCTGTTTTTT.

CDR3 DNA sequence: TGTGCCTCTGGGCTAGCGGGGGCTCAAGAGACCCAGTACTTC. This sequence encodes CASGLAGAQETQYF. V and J are TRBV7-2 and TRBJ2-5, with 10 bases identical to TRBD2. J gave up 2 bases and V 11 bases, and 8 bases lay outside the gene matches. Germline V gene data show CDR1 as SGHTA and CDR2 as FQGNSA. CDR3 length equals 14 residues. The complete variable domain, with remaining parts taken from reference TRBV7-2 and TRBJ2-5, reads GAGVSQSPSNKVTEKGKDVELRCDPISGHTALYWYRQSLGQGLEFLIYFQGNSAPDKSGLPSDRFSAERTGGSVSTLTIQRTQQEDSAVYLCASGLAGAQETQYFGPGTRLLVL.

The CDR3 sequence is CASSPRLRLAEVYNEQFF. The CDR3 DNA is TGTGCCAGCTCACCGCGACTTAGACTAGCAGAGGTTTACAATGAGCAGTTCTTC. The V and J genes are TRBV18 and TRBJ2-1; 7 bases match TRBD2. Losses at the gene ends were 3 bases for V and 4 bases for J; bases not matched to a gene: 15. Germline CDR1 reads KGHSH; CDR2 reads LQKENI. This CDR3 region has 18 residues.

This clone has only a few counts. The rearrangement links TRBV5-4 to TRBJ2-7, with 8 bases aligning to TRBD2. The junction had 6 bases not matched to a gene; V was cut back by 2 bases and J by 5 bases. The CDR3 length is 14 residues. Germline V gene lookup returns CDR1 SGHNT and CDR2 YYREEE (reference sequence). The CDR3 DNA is TGTGCCAGCAGCTTCCGGGGGGGCCGGGACGAGCAGTACTTC. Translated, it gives CASSFRGGRDEQYF.

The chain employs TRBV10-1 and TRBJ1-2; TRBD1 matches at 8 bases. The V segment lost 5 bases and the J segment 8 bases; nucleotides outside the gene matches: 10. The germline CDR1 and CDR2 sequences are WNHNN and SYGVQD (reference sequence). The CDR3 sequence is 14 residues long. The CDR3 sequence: CASSNRTGRGGYTF. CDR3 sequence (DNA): TGCGCCAGCAGTAATCGGACAGGGAGAGGAGGCTACACCTTC.

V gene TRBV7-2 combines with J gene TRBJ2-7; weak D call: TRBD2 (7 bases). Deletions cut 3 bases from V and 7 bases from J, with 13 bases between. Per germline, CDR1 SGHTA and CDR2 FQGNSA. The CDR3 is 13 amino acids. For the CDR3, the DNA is TGTGCCAGCAGCTTGGGGGGGCGGTGGGAGCAGTACTTC. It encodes CASSLGGRWEQYF. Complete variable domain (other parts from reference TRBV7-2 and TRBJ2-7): GAGVSQSPSNKVTEKGKDVELRCDPISGHTALYWYRQSLGQGLEFLIYFQGNSAPDKSGLPSDRFSAERTGGSVSTLTIQRTQQEDSAVYLCASSLGGRWEQYFGPGTRLTVT.

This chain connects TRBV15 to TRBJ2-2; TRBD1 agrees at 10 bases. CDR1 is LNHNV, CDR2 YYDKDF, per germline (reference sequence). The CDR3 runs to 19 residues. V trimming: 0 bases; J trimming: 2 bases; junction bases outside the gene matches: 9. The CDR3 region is CATSRDPRGTGVNTGELFF. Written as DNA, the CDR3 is TGTGCCACCAGCAGAGATCCCAGGGGGACAGGGGTTAACACCGGGGAGCTGTTTTTT.

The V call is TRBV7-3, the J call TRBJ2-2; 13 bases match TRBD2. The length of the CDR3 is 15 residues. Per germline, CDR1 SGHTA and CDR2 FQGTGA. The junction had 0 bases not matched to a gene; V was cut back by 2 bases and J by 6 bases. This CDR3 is CASSLGLAGAGELFF. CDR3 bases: TGTGCCAGCAGCTTAGGACTAGCGGGGGCCGGGGAGCTGTTTTTT.

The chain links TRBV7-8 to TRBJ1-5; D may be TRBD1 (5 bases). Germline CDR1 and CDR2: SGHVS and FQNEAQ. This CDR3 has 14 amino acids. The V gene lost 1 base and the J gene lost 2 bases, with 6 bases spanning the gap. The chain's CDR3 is CASSLGGGNQPQHF. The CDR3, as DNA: TGTGCCAGCAGCTTAGGGGGGGGCAATCAGCCCCAGCATTTT. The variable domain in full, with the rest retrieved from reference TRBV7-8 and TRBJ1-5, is GAGVSQSPRYKVAKRGQDVALRCDPISGHVSLFWYQQALGQGPEFLTYFQNEAQLDKSGLPSDRFFAERPEGSVSTLKIQRTQQEDSAVYLCASSLGGGNQPQHFGDGTRLSIL.

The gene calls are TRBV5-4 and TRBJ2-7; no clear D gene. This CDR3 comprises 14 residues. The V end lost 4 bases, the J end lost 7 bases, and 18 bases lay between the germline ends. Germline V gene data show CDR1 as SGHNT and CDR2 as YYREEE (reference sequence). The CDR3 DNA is TGTGCCAGCAGCCAAATCAACCGGGTTGAAGAGCAGTACTTC. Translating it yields CASSQINRVEEQYF.

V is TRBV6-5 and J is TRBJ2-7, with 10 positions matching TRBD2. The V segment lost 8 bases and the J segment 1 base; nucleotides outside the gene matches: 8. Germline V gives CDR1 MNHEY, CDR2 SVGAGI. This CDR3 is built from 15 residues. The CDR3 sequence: CASPGLAGASYEQYF. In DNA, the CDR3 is TGTGCCAGCCCTGGGCTAGCGGGGGCATCCTACGAGCAGTACTTC.

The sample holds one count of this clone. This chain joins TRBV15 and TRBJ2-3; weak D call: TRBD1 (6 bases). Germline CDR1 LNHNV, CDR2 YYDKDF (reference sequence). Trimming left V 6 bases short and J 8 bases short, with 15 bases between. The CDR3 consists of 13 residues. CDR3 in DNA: TGTGCCACCAGGAGCCCCCTACAGGGTACGCAGTATTTT. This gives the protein CATRSPLQGTQYF. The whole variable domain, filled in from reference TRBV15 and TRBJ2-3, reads DAMVIQNPRYQVTQFGKPVTLSCSQTLNHNVMYWYQQKSSQAPKLLFHYYDKDFNNEADTPDNFQSRRPNTSFCFLDIRSPGLGDTAMYLCATRSPLQGTQYFGPGTRLTVL.

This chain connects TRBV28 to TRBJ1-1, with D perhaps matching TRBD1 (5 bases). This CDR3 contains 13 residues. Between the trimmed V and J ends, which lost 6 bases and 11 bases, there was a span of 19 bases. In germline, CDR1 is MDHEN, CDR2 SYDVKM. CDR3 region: CASRWGRTQLAFF. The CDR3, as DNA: TGTGCCAGCAGGTGGGGCAGAACGCAACTGGCTTTCTTT. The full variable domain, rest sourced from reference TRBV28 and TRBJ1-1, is DVKVTQSSRYLVKRTGEKVFLECVQDMDHENMFWYRQDPGLGLRLIYFSYDVKMKEKGDIPEGYSVSREKKERFSLILESASTNQTSMYLCASRWGRTQLAFFGQGTRLTVV.

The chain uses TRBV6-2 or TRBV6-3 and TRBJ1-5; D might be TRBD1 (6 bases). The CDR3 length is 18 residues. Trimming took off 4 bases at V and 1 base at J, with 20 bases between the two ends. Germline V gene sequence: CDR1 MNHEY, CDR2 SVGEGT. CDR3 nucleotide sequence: TGTGCCAGCAGTTTAGGTAGGGGGATCCGTATGAGCAATCAGCCCCAGCATTTT. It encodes CASSLGRGIRMSNQPQHF.

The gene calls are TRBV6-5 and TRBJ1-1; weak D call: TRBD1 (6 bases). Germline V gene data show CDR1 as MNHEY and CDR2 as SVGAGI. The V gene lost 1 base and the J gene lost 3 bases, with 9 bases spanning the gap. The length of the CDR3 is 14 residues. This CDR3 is CASSYWGQDTEAFF. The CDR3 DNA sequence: TGTGCCAGCAGTTACTGGGGGCAGGACACTGAAGCTTTCTTT.

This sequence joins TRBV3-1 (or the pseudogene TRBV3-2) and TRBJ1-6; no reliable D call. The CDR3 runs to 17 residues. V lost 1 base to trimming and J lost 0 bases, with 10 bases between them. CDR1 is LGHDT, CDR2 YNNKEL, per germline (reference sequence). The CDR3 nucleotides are TGTGCCAGCAGCCAAGGGTTGAGGAGCTCCTATAATTCACCCCTCCACTTT. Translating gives CASSQGLRSSYNSPLHF.

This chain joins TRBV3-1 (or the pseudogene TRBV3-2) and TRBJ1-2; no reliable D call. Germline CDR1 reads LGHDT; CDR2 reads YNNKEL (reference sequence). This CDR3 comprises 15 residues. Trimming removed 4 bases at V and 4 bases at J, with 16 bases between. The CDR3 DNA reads TGTGCCAGCAGCCCTTCTTCACAGTCCTCCTATGGCTACACCTTC. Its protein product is CASSPSSQSSYGYTF.

DNA for the CDR3: TGCAGTGCTGGCCGTCTCAATGAGCAGTTCTTC. It codes for CSAGRLNEQFF. The chain links TRBV20-1 to TRBJ2-1; D uncertain. CDR3 length: 11 amino acids. The germline V and J ends were trimmed by 5 bases and 6 bases, with 8 bases remaining between them. The germline V gene encodes CDR1 DFQATT and CDR2 SNEGSKA (reference sequence).

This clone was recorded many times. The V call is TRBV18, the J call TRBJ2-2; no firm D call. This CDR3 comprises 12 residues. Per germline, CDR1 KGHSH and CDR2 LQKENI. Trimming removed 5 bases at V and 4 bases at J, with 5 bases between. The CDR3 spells CASSEITGELFF. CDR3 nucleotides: TGTGCCAGCTCAGAGATCACCGGGGAGCTGTTTTTT.

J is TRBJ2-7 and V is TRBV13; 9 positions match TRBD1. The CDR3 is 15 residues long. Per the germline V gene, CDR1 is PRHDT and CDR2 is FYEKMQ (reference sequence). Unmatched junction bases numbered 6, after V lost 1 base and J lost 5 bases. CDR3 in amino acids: CASSLVGQGGHEQYF. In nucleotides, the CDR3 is TGTGCCAGCAGCTTAGTGGGACAGGGTGGCCACGAGCAGTACTTC. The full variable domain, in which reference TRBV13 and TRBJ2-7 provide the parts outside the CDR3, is AAGVIQSPRHLIKEKRETATLKCYPIPRHDTVYWYQQGPGQDPQFLISFYEKMQSDKGSIPDRFSAQQFSDYHSELNMSSLELGDSALYFCASSLVGQGGHEQYFGPGTRLTVT.

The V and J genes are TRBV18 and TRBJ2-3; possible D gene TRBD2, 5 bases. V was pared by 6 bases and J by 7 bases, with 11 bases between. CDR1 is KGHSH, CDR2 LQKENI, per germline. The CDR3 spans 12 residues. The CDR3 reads CASSPLGNTQYF. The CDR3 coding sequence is TGTGCCAGCTCGCCCCTCGGGAATACGCAGTATTTT.